This TCR beta chain derives from a study of T cells in Graves' hyperthyroidism and ophthalmopathy (dated by TCRdb to between 2018 and 2020). Background for the entire study: Peripheral blood samples were taken at the time of initial diagnosis, prior to any treatment. To identify TCR V-J signatures that set the groups apart, the researchers used a discovery cohort of roughly 100 patients, made up of around 42 with Graves' ophthalmopathy and 57 with stable Graves' hyperthyroidism. Prospective prediction of ophthalmopathy was tested in an independent validation cohort consisting of 18 to 20 hyperthyroidism patients and around 16 patients who later progressed to ophthalmopathy. The approximately 100 discovery patients were randomly divided into training and test sets at a 7:3 ratio. Thyroid tissue and blood T-cell repertoires from several Graves' hyperthyroidism patients were also compared in the study. After sampling, hyperthyroidism patients received methimazole starting at 30 mg daily, and ophthalmopathy patients received high-dose intravenous methylprednisolone. According to the paper, TCR Vbeta CDR3 sequencing was carried out on more than 120 peripheral blood samples, which came from 40 to 45 ophthalmopathy, 75 or so hyperthyroidism and approximately 17 progressor patients. Broad study findings and their caveats: A 13 V-J signature model separated ophthalmopathy from stable hyperthyroidism, with roughly 88% sensitivity and 81.08% specificity in cross-validation and 80%/75% in testing. Most expanded thyroid clonotypes (frequency above 0.001) were also detected in blood, a finding suggesting that blood repertoires may reflect thyroid immune responses. During validation, the model predicted progression to ophthalmopathy a median of about 6.3 months ahead of onset, with almost 71% sensitivity and around 72% specificity. No statistical method was used to fix the sample size in advance, and group allocation was not hidden from the investigators.

Graves' hyperthyroidism was defined as stable when no progression to ophthalmopathy occurred over 18 months of follow-up. Hyperthyroidism patients were aged 18 to 65 years and newly diagnosed, with disease duration of less than 2 months. Any patient with an uncontrolled infection, another autoimmune disease, pregnancy or lactation was excluded. Diagnoses were established on the basis of clinical symptoms, serum thyroxine and TRAb, thyroid ultrasound, and orbital computed tomography. PBMCs were isolated from 10 ml of fresh peripheral blood by Ficoll-Paque density gradient centrifugation. Total RNA was extracted using Trizol reagent, and RNA quality was assessed on an Agilent 2100 Bioanalyzer. As concerns this clonotype: The antigen it binds to is not known. No per-base quality is available; no much larger clone lies one base away.

Measured from the cysteine to the phenylalanine, the CDR3 is 15 residues long. Just CDR3 DNA is preserved here, 45 bases in frame from base 1. V trim: 4 bases; J trim: 2 bases; unmatched bases: 4. Sequences SGHRS (CDR1) and YFSETQ (CDR2) are obtained from the germline V gene. The TCR beta CDR3 regions were amplified from RNA transcripts. The TCR CDR3 was subjected to a first round of RT-PCR using the HTBI primer set and the Qiagen OneStep RT-PCR kit. The libraries were constructed in a second round of multiplex PCR and then size-selected and purified. Paired-end sequencing of the libraries was performed with 100 bp reads on an Illumina HiSeq2000. The authors' pipeline ran thus. SOAPnuke was used to process the raw data, removing reads that contained adapters or uncalled bases, had a mean Phred below 15, or lacked an exact match to the constant primer or identifier. COPE v1.2.5 was used to merge high-quality paired reads, and clonotypes were defined as unique nucleotide sequences. MiTCR v1.1 was used to align the clonotypes against IMGT TRBV, TRBD and TRBJ reference segments. Analysis was restricted to V-J combinations with a frequency above 0.0001, which covered over 98% of repertoires. A TCS score was defined as the ratio of F50 (clonal expansion) to E x V (chaos), with BLOSUM62-based TCRdist applied between CDR3 peptides within each V-J. Welch's t-statistics and random forest reduced several hundred V-J features to 10 to 15, which were used in a naive Bayes classifier (R e1071). The public reads were quality trimmed at Q25 with fastp and then assembled into clones with MiXCR by TCRdb, keeping productive beta chains. Here each entry gathers all rows of one CDR3 protein and keeps the most common genes and DNA. TCRdb's processing, not the authors', yielded these V and J calls. Present in this sample are about 420,000 distinct CDR3 sequences, roughly 13% of which were seen just once. Jointly, the top ten make up about 5% of the sample.

This sequence was found in a woman aged 18-29 years with Graves' hyperthyroidism. The rearrangement combines TRBV5-1 with TRBJ2-7, with 12 central nucleotides matching TRBD2. Sequenced material: blood. The nucleotide sequence reads as follows: TGCGCCAGCAGCCACGGACTAGCGGGAACCTACGAGCAGTACTTC. Its protein product is CASSHGLAGTYEQYF. Joined to the reference TRBV5-1 and TRBJ2-7 proteins, this CDR3 gives the full variable domain: KAGVTQTPRYLIKTRGQQVTLSCSPISGHRSVSWYQQTPGQGLQFLFEYFSETQRNKGNFPGRFSGRQFSNSRSEMNVSTLELGDSALYLCASSHGLAGTYEQYFGPGTRLTVT.